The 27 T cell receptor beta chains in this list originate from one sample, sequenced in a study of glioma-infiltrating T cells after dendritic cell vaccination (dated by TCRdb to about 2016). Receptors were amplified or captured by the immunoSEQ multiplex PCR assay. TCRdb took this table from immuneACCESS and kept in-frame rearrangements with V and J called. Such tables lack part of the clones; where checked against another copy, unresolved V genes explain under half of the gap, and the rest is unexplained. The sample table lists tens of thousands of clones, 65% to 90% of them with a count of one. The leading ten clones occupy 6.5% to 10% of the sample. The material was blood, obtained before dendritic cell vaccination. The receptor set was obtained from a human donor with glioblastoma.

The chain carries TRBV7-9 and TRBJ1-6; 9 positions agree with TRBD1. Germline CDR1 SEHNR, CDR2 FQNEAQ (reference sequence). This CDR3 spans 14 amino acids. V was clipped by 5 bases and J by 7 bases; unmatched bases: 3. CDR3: CASSAGQGNSPLHF. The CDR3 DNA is TGTGCCAGCAGCGCCGGACAGGGGAATTCACCCCTCCACTTT.

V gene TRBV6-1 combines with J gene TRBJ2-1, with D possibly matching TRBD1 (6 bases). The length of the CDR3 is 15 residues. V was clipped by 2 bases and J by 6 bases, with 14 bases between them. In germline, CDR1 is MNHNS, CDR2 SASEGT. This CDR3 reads CASSEQKIQGNEQFF. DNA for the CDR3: TGTGCCAGCAGTGAACAGAAGATACAGGGCAATGAGCAGTTCTTC.

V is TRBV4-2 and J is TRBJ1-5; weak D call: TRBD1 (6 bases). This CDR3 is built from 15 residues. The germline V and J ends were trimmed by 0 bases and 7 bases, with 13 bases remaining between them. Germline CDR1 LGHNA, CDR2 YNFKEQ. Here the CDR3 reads CASSQDGQGYQPQHF. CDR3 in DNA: TGTGCCAGCAGCCAAGATGGGCAGGGGTACCAGCCCCAGCATTTT.

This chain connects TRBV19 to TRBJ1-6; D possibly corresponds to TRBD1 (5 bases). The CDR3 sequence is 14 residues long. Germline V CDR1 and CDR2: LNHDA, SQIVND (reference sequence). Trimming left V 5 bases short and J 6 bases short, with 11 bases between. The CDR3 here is CASSVDRINSPLHF. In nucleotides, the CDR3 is TGTGCCAGTAGTGTCGACAGAATTAATTCACCCCTCCACTTT.

The CDR3 sequence is CASSPTASAYEQYF. The CDR3 DNA reads TGTGCCAGCAGCCCGACAGCATCGGCCTACGAGCAGTACTTC. The chain carries TRBV7-7 and TRBJ2-7, with D tentatively TRBD1 (5 bases). The V end lost 5 bases, the J end lost 2 bases, and 13 bases lay between the germline ends. Germline V gene lookup returns CDR1 SSHAT and CDR2 FNYEAQ (reference sequence). The CDR3 covers 14 residues.

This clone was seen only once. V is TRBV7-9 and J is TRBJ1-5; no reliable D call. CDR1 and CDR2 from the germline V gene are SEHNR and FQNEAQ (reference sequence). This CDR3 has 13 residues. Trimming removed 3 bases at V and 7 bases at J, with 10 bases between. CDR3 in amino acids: CASSLGGDQPQHF. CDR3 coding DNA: TGTGCCAGCAGCTTGGGAGGTGACCAGCCCCAGCATTTT.

In nucleotides, the CDR3 is TGCGCCAGCAGCCAAGGGCTACAGGGGGGTCGCTATGGCTACACCTTC. Translating it yields CASSQGLQGGRYGYTF. This sequence joins TRBV4-1 and TRBJ1-2; 8 nucleotides line up with TRBD1. The CDR3 consists of 16 residues. Germline V CDR1 and CDR2: MGHRA, YSYEKL. Losses at the gene ends were 1 base for V and 4 bases for J; bases not matched to a gene: 8.

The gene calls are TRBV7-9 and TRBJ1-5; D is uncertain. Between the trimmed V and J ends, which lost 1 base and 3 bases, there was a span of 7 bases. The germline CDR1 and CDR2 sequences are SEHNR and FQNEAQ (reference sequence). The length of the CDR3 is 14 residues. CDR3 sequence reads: CASSLDSYNQPQHF. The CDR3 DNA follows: TGTGCCAGCAGCTTAGACAGCTACAATCAGCCCCAGCATTTT.

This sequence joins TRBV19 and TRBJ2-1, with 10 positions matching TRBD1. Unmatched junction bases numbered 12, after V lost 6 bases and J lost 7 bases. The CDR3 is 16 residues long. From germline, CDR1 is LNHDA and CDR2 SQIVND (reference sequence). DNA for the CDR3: TGTGCCAGTAGCCTCCGGACAGGGGGGTGGTTGAATGAGCAGTTCTTC. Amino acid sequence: CASSLRTGGWLNEQFF.

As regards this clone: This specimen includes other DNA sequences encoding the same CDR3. CDR3 nucleotides: TGTGCCAGTAGTATTTCAACAAACACTGAAGCTTTCTTT. Protein product: CASSISTNTEAFF. The chain couples TRBV19 to TRBJ1-1, with no clear D. Germline-derived CDR1 and CDR2 are LNHDA and SQIVND (reference sequence). This CDR3 contains 13 residues. The germline V and J ends were trimmed by 3 bases and 2 bases, with 7 bases remaining between them.

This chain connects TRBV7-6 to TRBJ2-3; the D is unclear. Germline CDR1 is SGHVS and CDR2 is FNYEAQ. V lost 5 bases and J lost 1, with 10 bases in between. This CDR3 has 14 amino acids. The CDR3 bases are TGTGCCAGCAGCAACCTGATAGGCACAGATACGCAGTATTTT. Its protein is CASSNLIGTDTQYF.

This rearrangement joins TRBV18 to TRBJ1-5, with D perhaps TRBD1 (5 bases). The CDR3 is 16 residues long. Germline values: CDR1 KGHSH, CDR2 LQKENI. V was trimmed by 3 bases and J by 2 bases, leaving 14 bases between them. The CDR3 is CASSPPGGDGNQPQHF. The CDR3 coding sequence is TGTGCCAGCTCACCGCCCGGGGGTGATGGCAATCAGCCCCAGCATTTT.

In DNA form, the CDR3 reads TGTGCCAGCAGCTTTTCGCGAGAGGAGACCCAGTACTTC. This translates into CASSFSREETQYF. The V gene is TRBV7-2, the J gene TRBJ2-5; D is undetermined. The ends were cut back, 3 bases at V and 5 bases at J, with 10 bases in the middle. Germline lookup yields CDR1 SGHTA and CDR2 FQGNSA. There are 13 residues in the CDR3.

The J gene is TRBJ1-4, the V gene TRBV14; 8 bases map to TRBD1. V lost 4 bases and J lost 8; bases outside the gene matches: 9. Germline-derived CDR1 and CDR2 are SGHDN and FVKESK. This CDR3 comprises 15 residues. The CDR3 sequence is CASSLGQGSNEKLFF. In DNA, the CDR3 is TGTGCCAGCAGCCTCGGACAGGGAAGTAACGAAAAACTGTTTTTT.

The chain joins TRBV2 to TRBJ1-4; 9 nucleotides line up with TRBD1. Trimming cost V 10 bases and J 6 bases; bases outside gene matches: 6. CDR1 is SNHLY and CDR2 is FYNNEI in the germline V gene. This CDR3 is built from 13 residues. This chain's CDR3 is CATTQGADEKLFF. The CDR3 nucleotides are TGTGCCACGACACAGGGGGCCGATGAAAAACTGTTTTTT.

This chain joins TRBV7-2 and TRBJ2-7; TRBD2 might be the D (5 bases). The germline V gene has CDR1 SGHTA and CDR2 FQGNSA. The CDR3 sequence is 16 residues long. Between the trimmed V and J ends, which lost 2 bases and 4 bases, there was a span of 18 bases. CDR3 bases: TGTGCCAGCAGCTTATCGCAGGACTTCTTCGGTTACGAGCAGTACTTC. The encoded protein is CASSLSQDFFGYEQYF.

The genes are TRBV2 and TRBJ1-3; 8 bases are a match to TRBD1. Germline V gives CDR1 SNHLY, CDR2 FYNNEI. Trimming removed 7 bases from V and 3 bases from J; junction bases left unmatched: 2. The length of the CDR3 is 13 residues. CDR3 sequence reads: CASKTGVGNTIYF. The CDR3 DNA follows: TGTGCCAGCAAGACAGGGGTTGGAAACACCATATATTTT.

CDR3 coding DNA: TGTGCCAGCAGCTTAGGTCCGACAGGGGGTAACTATGGCTACACCTTC. Amino acid sequence: CASSLGPTGGNYGYTF. J is TRBJ1-2 and V is TRBV7-2; 9 bases agree with TRBD1. This CDR3 is 16 amino acids long. The V segment lost 1 base and the J segment 1 base; nucleotides outside the gene matches: 4. Per the germline V gene, CDR1 is SGHTA and CDR2 is FQGNSA.

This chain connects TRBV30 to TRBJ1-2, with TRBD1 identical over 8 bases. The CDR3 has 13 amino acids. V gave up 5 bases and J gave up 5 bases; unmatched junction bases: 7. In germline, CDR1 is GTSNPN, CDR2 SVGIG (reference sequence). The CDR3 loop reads CAWDIYRGYGYTF. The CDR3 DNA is TGTGCCTGGGACATATACAGGGGGTATGGCTACACCTTC. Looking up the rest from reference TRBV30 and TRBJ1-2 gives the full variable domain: SQTIHQWPATLVQPVGSPLSLECTVEGTSNPNLYWYRQAAGRGLQLLFYSVGIGQISSEVPQNLSASRPQDRQFILSSKKLLLSDSGFYLCAWDIYRGYGYTFGSGTRLTVV.

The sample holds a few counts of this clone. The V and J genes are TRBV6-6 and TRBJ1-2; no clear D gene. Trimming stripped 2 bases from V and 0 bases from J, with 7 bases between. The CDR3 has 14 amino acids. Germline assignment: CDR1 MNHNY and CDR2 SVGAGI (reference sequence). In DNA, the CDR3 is TGTGCCAGCAGTTACGGCCTGACTAACTATGGCTACACCTTC. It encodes CASSYGLTNYGYTF.

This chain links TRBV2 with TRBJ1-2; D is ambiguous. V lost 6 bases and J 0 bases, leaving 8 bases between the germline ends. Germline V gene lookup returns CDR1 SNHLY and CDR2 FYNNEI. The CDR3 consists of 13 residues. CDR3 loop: CASRQQTNYGYTF. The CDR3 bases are TGTGCCAGCAGACAACAGACTAACTATGGCTACACCTTC.

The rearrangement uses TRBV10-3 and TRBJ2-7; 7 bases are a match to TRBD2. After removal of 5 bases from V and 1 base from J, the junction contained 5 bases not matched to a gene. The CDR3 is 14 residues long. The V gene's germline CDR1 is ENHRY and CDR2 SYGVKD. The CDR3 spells CAISKGRESYEQYF. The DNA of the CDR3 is TGTGCCATCAGTAAGGGGAGGGAGTCCTACGAGCAGTACTTC.

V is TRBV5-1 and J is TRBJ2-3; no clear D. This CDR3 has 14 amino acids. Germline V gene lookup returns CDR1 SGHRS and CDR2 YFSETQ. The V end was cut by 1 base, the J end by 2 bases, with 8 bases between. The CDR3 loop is CASSLSSVTDTQYF. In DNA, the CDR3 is TGCGCCAGCAGCTTGAGTTCGGTCACAGATACGCAGTATTTT. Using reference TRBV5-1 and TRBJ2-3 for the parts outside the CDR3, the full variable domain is KAGVTQTPRYLIKTRGQQVTLSCSPISGHRSVSWYQQTPGQGLQFLFEYFSETQRNKGNFPGRFSGRQFSNSRSEMNVSTLELGDSALYLCASSLSSVTDTQYFGPGTRLTVL.

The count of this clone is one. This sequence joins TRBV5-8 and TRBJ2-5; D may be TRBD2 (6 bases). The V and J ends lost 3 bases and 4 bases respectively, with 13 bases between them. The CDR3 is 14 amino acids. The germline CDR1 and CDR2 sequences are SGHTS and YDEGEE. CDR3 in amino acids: CASSYGGRGETQYF. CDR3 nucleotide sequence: TGTGCCAGCAGCTACGGGGGTAGGGGAGAGACCCAGTACTTC.

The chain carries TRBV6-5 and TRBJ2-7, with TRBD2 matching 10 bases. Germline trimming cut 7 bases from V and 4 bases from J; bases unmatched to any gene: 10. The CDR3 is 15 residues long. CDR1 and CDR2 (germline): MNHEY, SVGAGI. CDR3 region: CASKQSGLARYEQYF. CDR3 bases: TGTGCCAGCAAGCAATCGGGACTAGCGAGGTACGAGCAGTACTTC.

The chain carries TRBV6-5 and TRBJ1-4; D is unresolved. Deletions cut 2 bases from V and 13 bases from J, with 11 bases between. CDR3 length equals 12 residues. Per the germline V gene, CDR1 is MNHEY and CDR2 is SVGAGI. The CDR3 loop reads CASSYGEGRLFF. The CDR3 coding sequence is TGTGCCAGCAGTTACGGGGAGGGCCGACTGTTTTTT.

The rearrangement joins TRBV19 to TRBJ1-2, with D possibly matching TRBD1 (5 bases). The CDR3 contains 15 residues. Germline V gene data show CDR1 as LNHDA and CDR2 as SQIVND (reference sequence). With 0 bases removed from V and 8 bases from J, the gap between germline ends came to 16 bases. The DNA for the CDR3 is TGTGCCAGTAGTATAGAATACAGGTTACCGACGGGCTACACCTTC. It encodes CASSIEYRLPTGYTF.